Below are 7 T cell receptor beta chains sequenced from a single sample in a study of cytomegalovirus exposure and HLA in healthy donors. Primers for the PCR totalled 60 Vbeta and 13 Jbeta. Sequencing used immunoSEQ multiplex PCR; TCRdb keeps in-frame clones, though not all of them. Among around 150,000 clones listed, roughly 78% were seen once. Material: PBMCs. Receptors were obtained from a middle-aged man in good health and CMV-seropositive.

The chain has TRBV27 and TRBJ2-7; no firm D call. Trimming shortened V by 2 bases and J by 2 bases, and 10 bases separated the two germline ends. This CDR3 contains 14 residues. The germline V gene encodes CDR1 MNHEY and CDR2 SMNVEV (reference sequence). The CDR3 bases are TGTGCCAGCAGTTTAGGGCAGGTCACCTACGAGCAGTACTTC. This translates into CASSLGQVTYEQYF.

This clone has just one count. This chain links TRBV14 with TRBJ2-5; D is perhaps TRBD2 (5 bases). From germline, CDR1 is SGHDN and CDR2 FVKESK. This CDR3 region has 13 residues. Trimming pared 0 bases from V and 7 bases from J, leaving 9 bases between. CDR3 protein: CASSQDWERTQYF. In DNA, the CDR3 is TGTGCCAGCAGCCAAGACTGGGAGCGGACCCAGTACTTC.

The J gene is TRBJ2-2, the V gene TRBV5-6; the match to TRBD1 covers 8 bases. The CDR3 is 15 amino acids. V trimming: 1 base; J trimming: 3 bases; junction bases outside the gene matches: 2. Germline CDR1 SGHDT, CDR2 YYEEEE. The CDR3 DNA reads as TGTGCCAGCAGCTTGTGGGACAGGTACACCGGGGAGCTGTTTTTT. Translated, it gives CASSLWDRYTGELFF.

This chain uses TRBV5-1 with TRBJ2-1; 8 bases align to TRBD1. In germline, CDR1 is SGHRS, CDR2 YFSETQ. The length of the CDR3 is 14 residues. Germline trimming cut 4 bases from V and 12 bases from J; bases unmatched to any gene: 12. The CDR3 DNA sequence: TGCGCCAGCAGCGGAGAGACAGGGGACTTTGGGCAGTTCTTC. Translating it yields CASSGETGDFGQFF. Full variable domain (rest looked up from reference TRBV5-1 and TRBJ2-1): KAGVTQTPRYLIKTRGQQVTLSCSPISGHRSVSWYQQTPGQGLQFLFEYFSETQRNKGNFPGRFSGRQFSNSRSEMNVSTLELGDSALYLCASSGETGDFGQFFGPGTRLTVL.

The chain is built from TRBV4-1 and TRBJ1-2, with 9 nucleotides matching TRBD1. The CDR3 loop spans 16 amino acids. Unmatched junction bases numbered 13, after V lost 4 bases and J lost 7 bases. Per germline, CDR1 MGHRA and CDR2 YSYEKL. The CDR3 protein is CASSPGGTGPIGGYTF. The CDR3 DNA sequence: TGCGCCAGCAGCCCCGGGGGGACAGGGCCTATTGGTGGCTACACCTTC.

Remarks on this clone: At one end the junction does not follow the germline gene, possibly because of a read error. The chain recombines TRBV6-5 with TRBJ1-1; TRBD1 might be the D (5 bases). This CDR3 comprises 13 residues. The germline V gene has CDR1 MNHEY and CDR2 SVGAGI. The chain's CDR3 is CASRSTGGPEAFF. The DNA of the CDR3 is TGTGCCAGCAGGTCCACAGGCGGTCCTGAAGCTTTTTTT.

The chain recombines TRBV19 with TRBJ1-1, with D possibly being TRBD1 (5 bases). The V gene lost 1 base and the J gene lost 1 base, with 16 bases spanning the gap. CDR3 size: 17 residues. The germline CDR1 and CDR2 sequences are LNHDA and SQIVND (reference sequence). The DNA of the CDR3 is TGTGCCAGTAGTATAGTAGTCGGGGGAAGGGCGAACACTGAAGCTTTCTTT. Its translation is CASSIVVGGRANTEAFF.